Below are 23 T cell receptor beta chains sequenced from a single sample in a study of PD-L1 blockade in urothelial cancer. Time point meaning: pretreatment peripheral blood. Profiling relied on immunoSEQ multiplex PCR, and the TCRdb table lists in-frame clones only, not all of them. The table includes fewer than 50,000 clones, approximately 90% detected once. The sequenced sample was PBMCs, obtained around atezolizumab (anti-PD-L1) treatment. The origin of the receptors is a donor aged 40 or older with urothelial cancer.

The rearrangement joins TRBV7-9 to TRBJ2-2; 8 nucleotides match TRBD2. After removal of 5 bases from V and 6 bases from J, the junction contained 11 bases not matched to a gene. The CDR3 extends over 16 amino acids. Per the germline V gene, CDR1 is SEHNR and CDR2 is FQNEAQ (reference sequence). The CDR3 region has the DNA TGTGCCAGCAGCCCCCTGGCGGGAGGCGTGGCCGGGGAGCTGTTTTTT. Encoded protein: CASSPLAGGVAGELFF.

The chain is built from TRBV5-1 and TRBJ1-3, with 8 bases fitting TRBD1. Germline CDR1 is SGHRS and CDR2 is YFSETQ. J was trimmed by 6 bases and V by 3 bases; bases with no gene match: 8. This CDR3 comprises 15 residues. The CDR3 nucleotides are TGCGCCAGCAGCTCTCAAGGACAGGGTTCAAACACCATATATTTT. Protein: CASSSQGQGSNTIYF. Supplemented by reference TRBV5-1 and TRBJ1-3, the full variable domain reads KAGVTQTPRYLIKTRGQQVTLSCSPISGHRSVSWYQQTPGQGLQFLFEYFSETQRNKGNFPGRFSGRQFSNSRSEMNVSTLELGDSALYLCASSSQGQGSNTIYFGEGSWLTVV.

V gene TRBV27 combines with J gene TRBJ1-5; possible D gene TRBD1, 6 bases. In germline, CDR1 is MNHEY, CDR2 SMNVEV (reference sequence). V lost 7 bases and J lost 9, with 19 bases in between. This CDR3 has 14 amino acids. CDR3 in DNA: TGTGCCAGCACCTCTGGGGGCCGGAGTGGGCCCCAGCATTTT. Translating gives CASTSGGRSGPQHF.

The chain combines TRBV7-9 with TRBJ2-1, with D tentatively TRBD2 (6 bases). Germline V CDR1 and CDR2: SEHNR, FQNEAQ (reference sequence). V shed 2 bases and J shed 2 bases, with 10 bases lying between them. The CDR3 is made up of 15 amino acids. Written as DNA, the CDR3 is TGTGCCAGCAGCTTATGGGCGGGACCCTACAATGAGCAGTTCTTC. Protein: CASSLWAGPYNEQFF.

This chain uses TRBV27 with TRBJ2-1, with D unclear. V lost 5 bases and J 4 bases, leaving 9 bases between the germline ends. CDR1 and CDR2 (germline): MNHEY, SMNVEV (reference sequence). The CDR3 spans 13 residues. CDR3 nucleotides: TGTGCCAGCAGTACGACTGGTTACAATGAGCAGTTCTTC. Translation: CASSTTGYNEQFF.

The rearrangement uses TRBV29-1 and TRBJ2-7; 8 bases are shared with TRBD1. Unmatched junction bases numbered 8, after V lost 1 base and J lost 3 bases. From germline, CDR1 is SQVTM and CDR2 ANQGSEA. This CDR3 has 15 amino acids. CDR3 DNA: TGCAGCGTTGAAGGCCGGACAGGGAAGATCTACGAGCAGTACTTC. This gives the protein CSVEGRTGKIYEQYF.

This clone was found once. The chain recombines TRBV4-3 with TRBJ2-6, with D possibly TRBD2 on 5 matching bases. Trimming cost V 0 bases and J 2 bases, with 8 bases left between them. This CDR3 has 16 residues. The germline V gene has CDR1 LGHNA and CDR2 YSLEER. This CDR3 reads CASSQDGGTGANVLTF. The CDR3 DNA follows: TGCGCCAGCAGCCAAGATGGAGGAACTGGGGCCAACGTCCTGACTTTC.

The J gene is TRBJ1-1, the V gene TRBV5-6, with TRBD1 matching 7 bases. After removal of 0 bases from V and 1 base from J, the junction contained 9 bases not matched to a gene. The CDR3 length is 17 residues. Germline V lookup: CDR1 SGHDT, CDR2 YYEEEE. The CDR3 region is CASSLGLDRSGNTEAFF. CDR3 in DNA: TGTGCCAGCAGCTTGGGGTTGGACAGGAGCGGGAACACTGAAGCTTTCTTT.

This chain uses TRBV5-5 with TRBJ2-1; 10 positions match TRBD2. The CDR3 extends over 14 amino acids. Germline CDR1 reads SGHKS; CDR2 reads YYEKEE (reference sequence). V lost 0 bases to trimming and J lost 8 bases; unmatched junction nucleotides: 2. The CDR3 region is CASSLVGTSDEQFF. The CDR3 DNA reads TGTGCCAGCAGCTTGGTCGGGACTAGCGATGAGCAGTTCTTC.

The chain employs TRBV11-3 and TRBJ2-1, with 7 nucleotides matching TRBD2. The V segment lost 5 bases and the J segment 6 bases; nucleotides outside the gene matches: 10. This CDR3 comprises 15 residues. Germline loops: CDR1 SGHNT, CDR2 YENEEA. The CDR3 nucleotides read TGTGCCAGCAGCCCGGCGGGAGCCCGAGGCAATGAGCAGTTCTTC. Translated, it gives CASSPAGARGNEQFF.

This CDR3 reads CASSGGGYGYTF. The CDR3 nucleotides read TGCGCCAGCAGCGGGGGAGGCTATGGCTACACCTTC. The chain couples TRBV5-1 to TRBJ1-2, with a weak D call TRBD1 (5 bases). Germline loops: CDR1 SGHRS, CDR2 YFSETQ. The germline V and J ends were trimmed by 4 bases and 4 bases, with 8 bases remaining between them. This CDR3 is 12 amino acids long. The variable domain in full, with the rest retrieved from reference TRBV5-1 and TRBJ1-2, is KAGVTQTPRYLIKTRGQQVTLSCSPISGHRSVSWYQQTPGQGLQFLFEYFSETQRNKGNFPGRFSGRQFSNSRSEMNVSTLELGDSALYLCASSGGGYGYTFGSGTRLTVV.

The J gene is TRBJ2-2, the V gene TRBV25-1; 7 nucleotides line up with TRBD2. The trim removed 6 bases at V and 4 bases at J, leaving 5 bases unmatched. Germline values: CDR1 MGHDK, CDR2 SYGVNS. This CDR3 has 14 amino acids. The CDR3 loop reads CASSGLVGTGELFF. The CDR3 DNA reads TGTGCCAGCAGCGGACTAGTCGGCACCGGGGAGCTGTTTTTT. Complete variable domain (other parts from reference TRBV25-1 and TRBJ2-2): EADIYQTPRYLVIGTGKKITLECSQTMGHDKMYWYQQDPGMELHLIHYSYGVNSTEKGDLSSESTVSRIRTEHFPLTLESARPSHTSQYLCASSGLVGTGELFFGEGSRLTVL.

The sample holds a few counts of this clone. This chain joins TRBV11-3 and TRBJ1-5; D is possibly TRBD1 (6 bases). The CDR3 is 15 amino acids. The V gene lost 5 bases and the J gene lost 4 bases, with 15 bases spanning the gap. The germline gives CDR1 SGHNT, CDR2 YENEEA. In DNA form, the CDR3 reads TGTGCCAGCAGCCCGGGCAGGGGCGGGAATCAGCCCCAGCATTTT. Amino acids: CASSPGRGGNQPQHF.

This chain links TRBV28 with TRBJ2-7; tentative D call: TRBD1 (5 bases). Germline-derived CDR1 and CDR2 are MDHEN and SYDVKM. The CDR3 extends over 14 amino acids. Trimming took 2 bases from V and 6 from J, leaving 14 bases between them. CDR3 DNA: TGTGCCAGCAGTTTACCACAGGTTTACACCGAGCAGTACTTC. Residues: CASSLPQVYTEQYF.

This clone appeared a single time. The J gene is TRBJ2-2, the V gene TRBV6-1; 8 bases agree with TRBD1. After removal of 1 base from V and 4 bases from J, the junction contained 2 bases not matched to a gene. Germline-derived CDR1 and CDR2 are MNHNS and SASEGT. This CDR3 contains 15 residues. The DNA of the CDR3 is TGTGCCAGCAGTGAAGGGACAGGGTTCACCGGGGAGCTGTTTTTT. It specifies CASSEGTGFTGELFF.

J is TRBJ2-5 and V is TRBV5-1, with a weak D call TRBD1 (6 bases). The CDR3 loop spans 17 amino acids. In germline, CDR1 is SGHRS, CDR2 YFSETQ. Trimming shortened V by 4 bases and J by 3 bases, and 22 bases separated the two germline ends. The CDR3 DNA follows: TGCGCCAGCAGCGCAAGCTGGGTGACGGACAGTAAAGAGACCCAGTACTTC. Amino acid sequence: CASSASWVTDSKETQYF.

The chain employs TRBV5-6 and TRBJ2-3, with 10 bases matching TRBD2. CDR3 length equals 15 residues. Trimming removed 4 bases from V and 6 bases from J; junction bases left unmatched: 8. The germline V gene has CDR1 SGHDT and CDR2 YYEEEE. For the CDR3, the DNA is TGTGCCAGCAGCACGCCAGCGGGAGGGGTGGATACGCAGTATTTT. Amino acid sequence: CASSTPAGGVDTQYF.

The CDR3, as DNA: TGTGCCAGCAGCCTGGGGGGAGGACAGGCTAGCACAGATACGCAGTATTTT. This encodes CASSLGGGQASTDTQYF. The rearrangement uses TRBV5-4 and TRBJ2-3, with D tentatively TRBD1 (7 bases). The length of the CDR3 is 17 residues. The germline V and J ends were trimmed by 4 bases and 0 bases, with 18 bases remaining between them. Germline CDR1 is SGHNT and CDR2 is YYREEE (reference sequence).

The rearrangement joins TRBV7-9 to TRBJ2-2; D gene uncertain. CDR1 and CDR2 (germline): SEHNR, FQNEAQ (reference sequence). The ends were cut back, 1 base at V and 1 base at J, with 4 bases in the middle. The CDR3 runs 14 residues. CDR3 nucleotide sequence: TGTGCCAGCAGCTTAGTACTGAACACCGGGGAGCTGTTTTTT. Amino acid sequence: CASSLVLNTGELFF.

V gene TRBV15 combines with J gene TRBJ2-1; D might be TRBD2 (6 bases). CDR3 length: 17 residues. Trimming took off 1 base at V and 7 bases at J, with 20 bases between the two ends. Germline V CDR1 and CDR2: LNHNV, YYDKDF (reference sequence). The CDR3 region has the DNA TGTGCCACCAGCAGAGGGGGGACTGTCGGGAGTCTGAATGAGCAGTTCTTC. It is translated as CATSRGGTVGSLNEQFF. Complete variable domain (other parts from reference TRBV15 and TRBJ2-1): DAMVIQNPRYQVTQFGKPVTLSCSQTLNHNVMYWYQQKSSQAPKLLFHYYDKDFNNEADTPDNFQSRRPNTSFCFLDIRSPGLGDTAMYLCATSRGGTVGSLNEQFFGPGTRLTVL.

The chain joins TRBV19 to TRBJ2-5; D remains ambiguous. The CDR3 loop spans 14 amino acids. V shed 9 bases and J shed 0 bases, with 14 bases lying between them. Germline CDR1 reads LNHDA; CDR2 reads SQIVND (reference sequence). The chain's CDR3 is CASNLGSHQETQYF. Here the CDR3 DNA reads TGTGCCAGCAATCTAGGATCCCACCAAGAGACCCAGTACTTC.

The chain employs TRBV28 and TRBJ2-7; no definite D call. Between the trimmed V and J ends, which lost 7 bases and 0 bases, there was a span of 7 bases. In germline, CDR1 is MDHEN, CDR2 SYDVKM. This CDR3 is built from 12 residues. The CDR3 DNA is TGTGCCAGCACCAGGTACTCCTACGAGCAGTACTTC. It yields the protein CASTRYSYEQYF.

Written as DNA, the CDR3 is TGTGCCCCTGGAGGCGTCGCAAGTCCTAAGGGGGCAACAGATACGCAGTATTTT. Translating gives CAPGGVASPKGATDTQYF. V and J are TRBV6-4 and TRBJ2-3, with 7 bases fitting TRBD1. The CDR3 loop spans 18 amino acids. Losses at the gene ends were 11 bases for V and 3 bases for J; bases not matched to a gene: 23. Germline V gene data show CDR1 as MRHNA and CDR2 as SNTAGT.